This T cell receptor (beta chain) was identified in a study of CD8 T cells in Susac syndrome. It was with random hexamers that 0.5 to 1 ug RNA was reverse transcribed. TCRdb called the immunoSEQ multiplex PCR reads again in MiXCR, with one record for every CDR3 protein. The table includes 210,000 or so distinct CDR3 sequences, roughly 90% detected once. The CDR3 is made up of 15 amino acids. V lost 5 bases and J lost 6, with 16 bases in between. Looked up from germline, CDR1 is SGHAT and CDR2 is FQNNGV. The sample comprised CD8+ T cells from PBMCs. The rearrangement links TRBV11-2 to TRBJ2-2; D might be TRBD1 (5 bases). This TCR derives from a human donor with multiple sclerosis. CDR3 nucleotides: TGTGCCAGCAGCCTTACCGGCCAGGGCGCCGGGGAGCTGTTTTTT. This gives the protein CASSLTGQGAGELFF. Variable domain in full (rest from reference TRBV11-2 and TRBJ2-2): EAGVAQSPRYKIIEKRQSVAFWCNPISGHATLYWYQQILGQGPKLLIQFQNNGVVDDSQLPKDRFSAERLKGVDSTLKIQPAKLEDSAVYLCASSLTGQGAGELFFGEGSRLTVL.